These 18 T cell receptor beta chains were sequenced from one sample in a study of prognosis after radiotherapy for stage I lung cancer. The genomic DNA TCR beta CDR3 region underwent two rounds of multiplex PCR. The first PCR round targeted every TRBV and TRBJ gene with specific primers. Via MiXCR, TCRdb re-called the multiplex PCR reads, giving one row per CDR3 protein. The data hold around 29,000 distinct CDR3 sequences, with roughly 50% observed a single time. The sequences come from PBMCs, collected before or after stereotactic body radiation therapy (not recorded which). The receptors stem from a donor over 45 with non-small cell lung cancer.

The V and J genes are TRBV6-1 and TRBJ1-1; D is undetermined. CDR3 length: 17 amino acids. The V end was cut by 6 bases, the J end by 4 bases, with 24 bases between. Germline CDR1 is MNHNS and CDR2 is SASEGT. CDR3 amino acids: CASRARVPYGICTEAFF. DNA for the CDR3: TGTGCCAGCAGGGCCCGGGTACCCTACGGGATATGCACTGAAGCTTTCTTT.

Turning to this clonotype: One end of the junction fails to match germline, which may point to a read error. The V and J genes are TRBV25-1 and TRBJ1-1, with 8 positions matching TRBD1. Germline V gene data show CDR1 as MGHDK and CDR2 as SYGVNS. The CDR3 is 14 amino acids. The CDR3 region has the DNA TGTGCAAGCACACAAGACAGGGGTAACACTGAAGCTTTCTTT. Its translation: CASTQDRGNTEAFF.

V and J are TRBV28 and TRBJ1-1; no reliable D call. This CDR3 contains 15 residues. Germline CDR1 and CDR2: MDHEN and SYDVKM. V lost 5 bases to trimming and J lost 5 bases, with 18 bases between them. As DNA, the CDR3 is TGTGCCAGCAGTACCCACTGGTGGGTAGGGACTGAAGCTTTCTTT. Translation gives CASSTHWWVGTEAFF.

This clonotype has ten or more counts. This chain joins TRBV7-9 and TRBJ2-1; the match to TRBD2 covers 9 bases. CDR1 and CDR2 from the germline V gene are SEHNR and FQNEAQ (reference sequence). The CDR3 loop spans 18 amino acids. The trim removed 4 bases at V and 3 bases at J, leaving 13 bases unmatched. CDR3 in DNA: TGTGCCAGCAGCTCCCTGATTGGACTAGCGAAAAGCTACAATGAGCAGTTCTTC. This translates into CASSSLIGLAKSYNEQFF. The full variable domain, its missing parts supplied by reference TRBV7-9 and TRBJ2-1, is DTGVSQNPRHKITKRGQNVTFRCDPISEHNRLYWYRQTLGQGPEFLTYFQNEAQLEKSRLLSDRFSAERPKGSFSTLEIQRTEQGDSAMYLCASSSLIGLAKSYNEQFFGPGTRLTVL.

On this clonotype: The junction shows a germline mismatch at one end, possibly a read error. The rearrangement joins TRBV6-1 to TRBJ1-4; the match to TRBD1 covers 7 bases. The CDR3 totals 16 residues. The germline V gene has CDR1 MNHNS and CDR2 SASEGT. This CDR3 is CASIPDPGTENGKLFF. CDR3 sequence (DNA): TGTGCCAGCATCCCTGACCCCGGGACAGAAAATGGAAAACTGTTTTTT.

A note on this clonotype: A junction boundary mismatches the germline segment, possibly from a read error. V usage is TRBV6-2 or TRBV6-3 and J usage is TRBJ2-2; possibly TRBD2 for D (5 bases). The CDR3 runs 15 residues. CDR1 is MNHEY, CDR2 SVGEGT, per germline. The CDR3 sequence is CASSYPNQFTGELSF. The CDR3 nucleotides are TGTGCCAGCAGTTACCCGAACCAGTTCACCGGGGAGCTGTCTTTT.

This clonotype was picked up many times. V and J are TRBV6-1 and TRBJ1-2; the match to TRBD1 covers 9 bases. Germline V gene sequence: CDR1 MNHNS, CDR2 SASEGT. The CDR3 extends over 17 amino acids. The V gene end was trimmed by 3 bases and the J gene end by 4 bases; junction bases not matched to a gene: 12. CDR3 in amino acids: CASSEGTGFLPSYGYTF. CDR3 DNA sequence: TGTGCCAGCAGTGAGGGGACAGGGTTCCTCCCTAGCTATGGCTACACCTTC.

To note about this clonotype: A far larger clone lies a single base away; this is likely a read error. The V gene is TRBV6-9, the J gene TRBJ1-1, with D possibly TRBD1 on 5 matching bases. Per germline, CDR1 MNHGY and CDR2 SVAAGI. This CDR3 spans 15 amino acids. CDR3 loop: CASSYSSGMSTEALF. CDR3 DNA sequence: TGTGCCAGCAGTTATTCTTCAGGGATGAGCACTGAAGCTCTCTTT.

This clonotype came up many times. The CDR3 sequence is CASSLAPETGLENEQYF. In DNA form, the CDR3 reads TGTGCCAGCAGCTTAGCCCCGGAAACAGGGCTAGAAAACGAGCAGTACTTC. The J gene is TRBJ2-7, the V gene TRBV7-8; a possible D gene is TRBD1 (6 bases). Germline-derived CDR1 and CDR2 are SGHVS and FQNEAQ. Between the trimmed V and J ends, which lost 0 bases and 5 bases, there was a span of 20 bases. This CDR3 contains 17 residues.

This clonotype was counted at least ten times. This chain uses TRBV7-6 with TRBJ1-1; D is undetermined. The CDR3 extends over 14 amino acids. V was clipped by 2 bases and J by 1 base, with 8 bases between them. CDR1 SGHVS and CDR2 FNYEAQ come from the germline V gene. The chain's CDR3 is CASSLTAQNTEAFF. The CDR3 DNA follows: TGTGCCAGCAGCTTAACTGCCCAGAACACTGAAGCTTTCTTT.

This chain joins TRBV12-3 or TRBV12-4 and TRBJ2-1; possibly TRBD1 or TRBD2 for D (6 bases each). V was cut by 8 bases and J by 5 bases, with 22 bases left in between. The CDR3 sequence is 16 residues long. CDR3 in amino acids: CASVLSRGARNNEQFF. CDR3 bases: TGTGCCAGCGTATTAAGTAGGGGGGCACGAAACAATGAGCAGTTCTTC.

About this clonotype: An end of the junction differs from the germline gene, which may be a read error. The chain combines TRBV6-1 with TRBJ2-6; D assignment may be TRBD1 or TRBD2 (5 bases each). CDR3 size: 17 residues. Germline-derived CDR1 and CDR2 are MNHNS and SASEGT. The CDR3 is CASMWDGESSGANALTF. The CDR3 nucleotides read TGTGCCAGCATGTGGGACGGAGAGAGCTCTGGGGCCAACGCCCTGACTTTC.

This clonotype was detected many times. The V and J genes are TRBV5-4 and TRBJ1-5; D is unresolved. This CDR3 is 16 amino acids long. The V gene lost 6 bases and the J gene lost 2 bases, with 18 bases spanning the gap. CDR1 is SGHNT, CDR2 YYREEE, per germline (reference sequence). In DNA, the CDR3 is TGTGCCAGCATCCGCGACCGGGAGGTTGGCAATCAGCCCCAGCATTTT. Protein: CASIRDREVGNQPQHF.

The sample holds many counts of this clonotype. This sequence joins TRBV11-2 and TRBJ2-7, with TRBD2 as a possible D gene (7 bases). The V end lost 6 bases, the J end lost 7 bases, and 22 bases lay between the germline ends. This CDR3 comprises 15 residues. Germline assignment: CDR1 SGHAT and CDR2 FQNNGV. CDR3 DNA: TGTGCCAGCAGTCGCTCTTTAGGGGGAGGGGCTGAGCAGTACTTC. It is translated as CASSRSLGGGAEQYF.

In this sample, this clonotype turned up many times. The CDR3 coding sequence is TGTGCCAGCAGGAAACCTACAGGGTTAGGAGGAACCGGGGAGCTGTTTTTT. Translating gives CASRKPTGLGGTGELFF. V and J are TRBV2 and TRBJ2-2; a possible D gene is TRBD1 (6 bases). Trimming stripped 6 bases from V and 5 bases from J, with 22 bases between. CDR1 and CDR2 from the germline V gene are SNHLY and FYNNEI. CDR3 size: 17 residues.

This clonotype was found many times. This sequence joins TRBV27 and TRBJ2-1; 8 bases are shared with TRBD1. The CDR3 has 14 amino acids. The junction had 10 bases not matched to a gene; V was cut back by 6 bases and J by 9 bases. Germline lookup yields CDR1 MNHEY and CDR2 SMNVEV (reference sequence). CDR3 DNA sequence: TGTGCCAGCAGCCCAGACAGGGGCCGGGGTGAGCAGTTCTTC. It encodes CASSPDRGRGEQFF.

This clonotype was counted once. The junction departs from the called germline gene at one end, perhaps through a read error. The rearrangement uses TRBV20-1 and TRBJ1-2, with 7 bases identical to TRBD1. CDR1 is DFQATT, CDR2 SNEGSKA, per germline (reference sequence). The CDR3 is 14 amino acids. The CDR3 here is CSARDSVRNYGYTF. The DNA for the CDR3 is TGCAGTGCCCGGGACAGTGTACGGAACTACGGCTACACCTTC.

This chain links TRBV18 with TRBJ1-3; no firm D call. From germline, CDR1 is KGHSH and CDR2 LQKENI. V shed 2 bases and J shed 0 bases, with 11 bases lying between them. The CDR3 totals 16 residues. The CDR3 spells CASSPSGRYSGNTIYF. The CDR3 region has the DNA TGTGCCAGCTCACCAAGCGGACGGTACTCTGGAAACACCATATATTTT.